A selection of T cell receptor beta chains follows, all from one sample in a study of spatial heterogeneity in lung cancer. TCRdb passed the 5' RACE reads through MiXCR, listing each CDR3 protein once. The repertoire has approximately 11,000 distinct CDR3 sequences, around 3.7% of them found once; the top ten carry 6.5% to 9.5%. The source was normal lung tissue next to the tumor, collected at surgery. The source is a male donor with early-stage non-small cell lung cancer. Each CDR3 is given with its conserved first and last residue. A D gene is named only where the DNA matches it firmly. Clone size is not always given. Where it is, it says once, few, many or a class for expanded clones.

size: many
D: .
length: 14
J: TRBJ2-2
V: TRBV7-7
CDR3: CASSLGRNTGELFF
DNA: TGTGCTAGCAGCTTAGGCAGGAACACCGGGGAGCTGTTTTTT

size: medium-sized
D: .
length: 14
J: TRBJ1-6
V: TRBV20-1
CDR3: CSAYDRTGDSPLHF
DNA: TGCAGTGCTTACGACAGAACCGGTGATTCACCCCTCCACTTT

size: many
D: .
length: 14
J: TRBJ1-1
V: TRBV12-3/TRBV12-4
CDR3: CASSFIRGGTEAFF
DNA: TGTGCCAGCAGTTTCATCAGGGGAGGCACTGAAGCTTTCTTT

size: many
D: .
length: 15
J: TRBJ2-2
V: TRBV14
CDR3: CASSQMTSGTGELFF
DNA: TGTGCCAGCAGCCAAATGACATCGGGGACCGGGGAGCTGTTTTTT

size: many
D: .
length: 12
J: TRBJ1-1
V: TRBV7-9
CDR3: CASSLSGREAFF
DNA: TGTGCCAGCAGCTTATCAGGGCGTGAAGCTTTCTTT

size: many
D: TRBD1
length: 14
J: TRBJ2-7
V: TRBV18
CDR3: CASSATGTGGRKDF
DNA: TGTGCCAGCTCAGCAACCGGGACAGGGGGTAGAAAGGACTTC

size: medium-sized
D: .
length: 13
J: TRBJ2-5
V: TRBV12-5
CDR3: CASGLPLGETQYF
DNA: TGTGCTAGTGGTCTACCCTTGGGAGAGACCCAGTACTTC

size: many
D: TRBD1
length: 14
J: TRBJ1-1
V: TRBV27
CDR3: CASSPGTANTEAFF
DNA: TGTGCCAGCAGCCCTGGGACAGCCAACACTGAAGCTTTCTTT

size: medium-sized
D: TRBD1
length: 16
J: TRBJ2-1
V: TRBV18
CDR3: CASSRDRGTTENEQFF
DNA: TGTGCCAGCTCACGAGACAGGGGAACTACGGAGAATGAGCAGTTCTTC

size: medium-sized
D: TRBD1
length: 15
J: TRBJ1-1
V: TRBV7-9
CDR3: CASSQGQGMNTEAFF
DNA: TGTGCCAGCAGCCAAGGACAGGGGATGAACACTGAAGCTTTCTTT

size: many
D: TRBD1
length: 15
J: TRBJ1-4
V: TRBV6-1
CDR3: CASSAGGTGVEKLFF
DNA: TGTGCCAGCAGTGCAGGAGGGACAGGGGTTGAAAAACTGTTTTTT

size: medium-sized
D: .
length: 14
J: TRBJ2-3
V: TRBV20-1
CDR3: CSASQTLRANTQYF
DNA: TGCAGTGCTTCCCAGACCCTTCGGGCCAATACGCAGTATTTT

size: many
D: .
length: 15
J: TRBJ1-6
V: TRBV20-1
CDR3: CSARAAGTDNSPLHF
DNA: TGCAGTGCTAGGGCTGCCGGGACGGATAATTCACCCCTCCACTTT

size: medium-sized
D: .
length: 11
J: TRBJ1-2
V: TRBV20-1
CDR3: CSANLGQGYTF
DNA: TGCAGTGCTAATTTGGGGCAGGGCTACACCTTC

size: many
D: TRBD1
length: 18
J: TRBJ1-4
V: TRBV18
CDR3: CASSPPGQGAGPNEKLFF
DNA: TGTGCCAGCTCACCACCCGGACAGGGGGCAGGTCCTAATGAAAAACTGTTTTTT

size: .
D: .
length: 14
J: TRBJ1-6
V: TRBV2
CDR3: CASSEKGINSPLHF
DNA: TGTGCCAGCAGTGAAAAAGGGATAAATTCACCCCTCCACTTT

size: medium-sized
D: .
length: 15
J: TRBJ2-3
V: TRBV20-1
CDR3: CSARARGLRGDTQYF
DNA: TGCAGTGCTAGAGCCCGGGGACTGCGCGGAGATACGCAGTATTTT

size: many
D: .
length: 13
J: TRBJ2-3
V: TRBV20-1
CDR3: CSARDPHTDTQYF
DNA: TGCAGTGCTAGAGATCCGCACACAGATACGCAGTATTTT

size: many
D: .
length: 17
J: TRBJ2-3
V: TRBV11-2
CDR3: CASSPRSAPYSTDTQYF
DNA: TGTGCCAGCAGCCCACGATCGGCTCCTTATAGCACAGATACGCAGTATTTT

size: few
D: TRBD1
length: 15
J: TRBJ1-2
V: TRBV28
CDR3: CASSLFGQGANGYTF
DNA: TGTGCCAGCAGTTTATTCGGACAGGGGGCGAATGGCTACACCTTC

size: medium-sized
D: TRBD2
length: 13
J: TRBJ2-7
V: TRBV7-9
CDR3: CASSRGGFGEQYF
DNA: TGTGCCAGTTCAAGGGGAGGGTTTGGCGAGCAGTACTTC

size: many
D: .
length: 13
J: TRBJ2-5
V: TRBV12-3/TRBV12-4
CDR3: CASRTEPQETQYF
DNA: TGTGCCAGCAGGACGGAACCCCAAGAGACCCAGTACTTC

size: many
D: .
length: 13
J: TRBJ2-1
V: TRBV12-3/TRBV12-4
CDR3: CASSILYHNEQFF
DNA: TGTGCCAGCAGTATTTTATACCACAATGAGCAGTTCTTC

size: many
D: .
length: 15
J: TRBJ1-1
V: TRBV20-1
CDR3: CSARDLRGFNTEAFF
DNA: TGCAGTGCTAGAGATCTTCGGGGCTTTAACACTGAAGCTTTCTTT

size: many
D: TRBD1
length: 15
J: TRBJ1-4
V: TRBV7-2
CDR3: CASSLARGTSEKLFF
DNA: TGTGCCAGCAGCTTAGCCAGGGGGACATCCGAAAAACTGTTTTTT

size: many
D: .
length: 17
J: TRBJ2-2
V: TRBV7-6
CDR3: CASSPQSGGVTTGELFF
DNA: TGTGCCAGCAGCCCGCAAAGTGGGGGTGTAACGACCGGGGAGCTGTTTTTT

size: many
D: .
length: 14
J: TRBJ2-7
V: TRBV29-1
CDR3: CSVVTHTNLYEQYF
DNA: TGCAGCGTTGTGACTCATACTAATCTCTACGAGCAGTACTTC

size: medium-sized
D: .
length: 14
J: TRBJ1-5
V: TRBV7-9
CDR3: CASSLSGNNQPQHF
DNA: TGTGCCAGCAGCTTGTCAGGGAACAATCAGCCCCAGCATTTT

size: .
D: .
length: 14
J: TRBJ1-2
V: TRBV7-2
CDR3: CASSSGLFNYGYTF
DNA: TGTGCCAGCAGCTCGGGACTTTTTAACTATGGCTACACCTTC

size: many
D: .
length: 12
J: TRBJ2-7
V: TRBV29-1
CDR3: CSVGPSRGEQYF
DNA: TGCAGCGTTGGGCCCTCAAGGGGCGAGCAGTACTTC

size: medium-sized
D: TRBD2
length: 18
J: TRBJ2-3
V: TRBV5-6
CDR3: CASSLFGTSGRATDTQYF
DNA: TGTGCCAGCAGCTTATTCGGGACTAGCGGGAGGGCGACAGATACGCAGTATTTT

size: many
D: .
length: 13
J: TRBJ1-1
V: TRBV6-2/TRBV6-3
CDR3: CASSFTMVTEAFF
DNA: TGTGCCAGCAGCTTCACAATGGTGACTGAAGCTTTCTTT

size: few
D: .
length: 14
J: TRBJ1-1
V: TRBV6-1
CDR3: CASSAPGQYKKLFF
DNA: TGTGCCAGCAGTGCGCCCGGACAGTACAAGAAGCTTTTCTTT

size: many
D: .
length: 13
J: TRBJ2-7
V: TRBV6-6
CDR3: CASSYGQSSEQYF
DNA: TGTGCCAGCAGTTACGGGCAATCTTCCGAGCAGTACTTC

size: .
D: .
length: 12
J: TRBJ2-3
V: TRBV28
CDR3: CASSGGQDTQYF
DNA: TGTGCCAGCAGCGGGGGGCAAGATACGCAGTATTTT

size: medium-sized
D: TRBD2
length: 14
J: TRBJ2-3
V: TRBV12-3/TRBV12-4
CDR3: CASSPGLHTDTQYF
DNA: TGTGCCAGCAGCCCGGGACTACACACAGATACGCAGTATTTT

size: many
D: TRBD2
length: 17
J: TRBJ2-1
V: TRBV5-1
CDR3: CASSGGLAGSSYNEQFF
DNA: TGCGCCAGCAGCGGCGGACTAGCGGGGAGCTCCTACAATGAGCAGTTCTTC

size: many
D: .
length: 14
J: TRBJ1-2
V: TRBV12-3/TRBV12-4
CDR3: CASSLWPANYGYTF
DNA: TGTGCCAGCAGTTTATGGCCCGCTAACTATGGCTACACCTTC

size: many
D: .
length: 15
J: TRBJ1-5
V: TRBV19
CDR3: CASSINREGDQPQHF
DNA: TGTGCCAGTAGTATCAACAGGGAGGGGGATCAGCCCCAGCATTTT

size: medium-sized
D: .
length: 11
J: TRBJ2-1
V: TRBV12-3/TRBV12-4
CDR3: CASSSVDEQFF
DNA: TGTGCCAGCAGTTCTGTCGATGAGCAGTTCTTC